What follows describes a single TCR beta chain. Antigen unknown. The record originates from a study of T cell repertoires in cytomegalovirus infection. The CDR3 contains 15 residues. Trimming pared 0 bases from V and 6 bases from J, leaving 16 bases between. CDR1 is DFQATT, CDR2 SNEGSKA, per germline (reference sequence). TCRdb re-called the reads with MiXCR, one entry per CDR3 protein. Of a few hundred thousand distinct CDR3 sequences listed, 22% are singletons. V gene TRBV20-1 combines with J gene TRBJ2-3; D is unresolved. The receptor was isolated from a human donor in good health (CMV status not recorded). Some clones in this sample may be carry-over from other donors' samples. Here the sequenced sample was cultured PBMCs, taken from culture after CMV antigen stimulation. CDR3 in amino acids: CSARDFGRAVDTQYF. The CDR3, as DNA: TGCAGTGCTAGAGATTTTGGACGTGCGGTGGATACGCAGTATTTT.